A single sample is the source of the 9 T cell receptor beta chains below, sequenced in a study of human T cells and chemical hapten exposure. Time point in this sample: patch test 2, 6 weeks after DPC sensitization. Treatment noted: therapeutic diphenylcyclopropenone sensitization with weekly scalp DPC. TCRdb ran MiXCR on the RACE reads and lists one entry per CDR3 protein. The sample holds around 69,000 distinct CDR3 sequences, 7.5% to 9.5% seen once. The sample was whole blood, taken in connection with sensitization to the hapten diphenylcyclopropenone (DPC). The receptor source for this set is a woman in her fifties or sixties with alopecia areata. Some clones in this sample may be carry-over from other donors' samples.

This clonotype was counted ten times or more. V and J are TRBV9 and TRBJ1-1, with TRBD1 as a possible D gene (5 bases). The CDR3 is 14 amino acids. V lost 0 bases and J lost 1, with 7 bases in between. From germline, CDR1 is SGDLS and CDR2 YYNGEE. CDR3 sequence reads: CASSVEGTNTEAFF. In DNA form, the CDR3 reads TGTGCCAGCAGCGTAGAGGGGACGAACACTGAAGCTTTCTTT.

This clonotype was recorded a few times. The genes are TRBV7-8 and TRBJ1-1, with TRBD1 as a possible D gene (5 bases). This CDR3 spans 14 amino acids. The germline gives CDR1 SGHVS, CDR2 FQNEAQ. Trimming removed 5 bases from V and 0 bases from J, with 10 bases in between. The DNA of the CDR3 is TGTGCCAGCAGCCTGGACACGGTGAACACTGAAGCTTTCTTT. Translated: CASSLDTVNTEAFF.

This clonotype has a single count. The rearrangement joins TRBV5-5 to TRBJ2-3; 10 nucleotides agree with TRBD2. CDR1 and CDR2 from the germline V gene are SGHKS and YYEKEE (reference sequence). J lost 5 bases, V lost 3 bases, and 6 bases had no gene match. The CDR3 contains 15 residues. In DNA form, the CDR3 reads TGTGCCAGCAGCTCTGGACTAGCGGCCAAAGATACGCAGTATTTT. Amino acids: CASSSGLAAKDTQYF. The full variable domain, rest sourced from reference TRBV5-5 and TRBJ2-3, is DAGVTQSPTHLIKTRGQQVTLRCSPISGHKSVSWYQQVLGQGPQFIFQYYEKEERGRGNFPDRFSARQFPNYSSELNVNALLLGDSALYLCASSSGLAAKDTQYFGPGTRLTVL.

The V call is TRBV20-1, the J call TRBJ2-7; 7 bases match TRBD1. Trimming cost V 2 bases and J 0 bases; bases outside gene matches: 13. The CDR3 length is 17 residues. CDR1 is DFQATT and CDR2 is SNEGSKA in the germline V gene (reference sequence). The CDR3 loop reads CSARIERPGQRSYEQYF. CDR3 nucleotide sequence: TGCAGTGCTAGAATAGAAAGACCGGGACAGCGCTCCTACGAGCAGTACTTC.

This clonotype was observed at least ten times. V and J are TRBV6-1 and TRBJ1-1; 9 nucleotides line up with TRBD1. In germline, CDR1 is MNHNS, CDR2 SASEGT. V lost 6 bases and J lost 0; bases outside the gene matches: 11. The CDR3 totals 17 residues. The CDR3 bases are TGTGCCAGCAGACCGGGACAGGGCGAGGGGATGAACACTGAAGCTTTCTTT. Translated: CASRPGQGEGMNTEAFF.

This chain uses TRBV20-1 with TRBJ2-5; D possibly matches TRBD1 or TRBD2 (5 bases each). The CDR3 consists of 13 residues. Trimming removed 1 base from V and 7 bases from J, with 13 bases in between. From germline, CDR1 is DFQATT and CDR2 SNEGSKA (reference sequence). The CDR3, as DNA: TGCAGTGCTAGAGTAACGTCGAGGGGGACCCAGTACTTC. Its protein is CSARVTSRGTQYF.

This clonotype has a handful of counts. J is TRBJ1-1 and V is TRBV9, with a possible D match to TRBD1 (5 bases). Germline CDR1 and CDR2: SGDLS and YYNGEE. The CDR3 is 14 residues long. V gave up 3 bases and J gave up 4 bases, with 13 bases separating them. CDR3 amino acids: CASSAGGVGTEAFF. The DNA of the CDR3 is TGTGCCAGCAGCGCGGGGGGGGTAGGCACTGAAGCTTTCTTT.

Many counts were recorded for this clonotype. V is TRBV20-1 and J is TRBJ1-5; D is unresolved. The CDR3 has 12 residues. The germline gives CDR1 DFQATT, CDR2 SNEGSKA (reference sequence). Here the CDR3 DNA reads TGCAGGGGGAGTATTAGCAATCAGCCCCAGCATTTT. Its protein is CRGSISNQPQHF.

A few counts support this clonotype. The chain links TRBV20-1 to TRBJ2-3; 10 nucleotides match TRBD1. Germline V CDR1 and CDR2: DFQATT, SNEGSKA (reference sequence). The CDR3 consists of 12 residues. V lost 3 bases to trimming and J lost 6 bases; unmatched junction nucleotides: 0. CDR3 in DNA: TGCAGTGCTAGGGGACAGGGGGATACGCAGTATTTT. Protein: CSARGQGDTQYF.